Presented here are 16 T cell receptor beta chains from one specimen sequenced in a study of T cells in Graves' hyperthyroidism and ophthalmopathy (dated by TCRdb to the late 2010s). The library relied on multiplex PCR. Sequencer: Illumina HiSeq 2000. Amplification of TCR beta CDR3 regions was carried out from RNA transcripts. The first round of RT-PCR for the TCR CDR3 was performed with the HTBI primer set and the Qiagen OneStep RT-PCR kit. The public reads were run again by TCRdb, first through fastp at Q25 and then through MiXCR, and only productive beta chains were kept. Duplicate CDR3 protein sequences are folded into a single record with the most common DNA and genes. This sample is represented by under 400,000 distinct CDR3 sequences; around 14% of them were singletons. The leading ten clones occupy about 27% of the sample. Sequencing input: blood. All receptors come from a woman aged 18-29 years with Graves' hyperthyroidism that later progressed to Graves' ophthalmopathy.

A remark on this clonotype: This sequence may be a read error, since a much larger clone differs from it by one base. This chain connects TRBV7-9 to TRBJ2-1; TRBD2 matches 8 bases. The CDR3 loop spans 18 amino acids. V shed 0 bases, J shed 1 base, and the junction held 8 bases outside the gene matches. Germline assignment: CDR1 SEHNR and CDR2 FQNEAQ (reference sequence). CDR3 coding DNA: TGTGCCAGCAGCTTAGCAACGTTAGCGGGGAGATCCTACAATGAGCAGTTCTTC. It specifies CASSLATLAGRSYNEQFF.

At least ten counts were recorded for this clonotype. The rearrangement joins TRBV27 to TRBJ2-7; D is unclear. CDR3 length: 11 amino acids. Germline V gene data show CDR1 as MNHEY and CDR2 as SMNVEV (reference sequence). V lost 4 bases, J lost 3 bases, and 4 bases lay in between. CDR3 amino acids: CASSSIYEQYF. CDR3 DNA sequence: TGTGCCAGCAGTTCCATCTACGAGCAGTACTTC.

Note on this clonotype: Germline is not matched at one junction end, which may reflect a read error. CDR3 coding DNA: TGCAGTGCGAGACGGCTAGCGGGGTACAATGATCAGTTCTTC. This encodes CSARRLAGYNDQFF. The V call is TRBV20-1, the J call TRBJ2-1; 9 bases line up with TRBD2. CDR3 length equals 14 residues. Germline loops: CDR1 DFQATT, CDR2 SNEGSKA (reference sequence).

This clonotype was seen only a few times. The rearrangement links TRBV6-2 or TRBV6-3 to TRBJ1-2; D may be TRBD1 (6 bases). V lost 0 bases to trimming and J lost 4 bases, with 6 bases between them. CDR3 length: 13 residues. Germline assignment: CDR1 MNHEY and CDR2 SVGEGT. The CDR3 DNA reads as TGTGCCAGCAGTTACTCAGGGGGCTATGGCTACACCTTC. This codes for CASSYSGGYGYTF.

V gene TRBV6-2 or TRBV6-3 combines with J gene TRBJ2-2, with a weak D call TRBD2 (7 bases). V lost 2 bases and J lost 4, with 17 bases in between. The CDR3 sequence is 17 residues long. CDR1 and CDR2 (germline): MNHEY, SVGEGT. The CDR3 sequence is CASSYVVGGAGTGELFF. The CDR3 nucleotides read TGTGCCAGCAGTTACGTAGTGGGGGGGGCTGGCACCGGGGAGCTGTTTTTT.

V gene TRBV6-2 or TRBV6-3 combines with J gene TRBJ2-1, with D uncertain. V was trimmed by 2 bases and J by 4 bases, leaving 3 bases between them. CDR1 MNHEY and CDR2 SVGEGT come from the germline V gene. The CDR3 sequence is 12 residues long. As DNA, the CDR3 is TGTGCCAGCAGTTACCAATACAATGAGCAGTTCTTC. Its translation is CASSYQYNEQFF.

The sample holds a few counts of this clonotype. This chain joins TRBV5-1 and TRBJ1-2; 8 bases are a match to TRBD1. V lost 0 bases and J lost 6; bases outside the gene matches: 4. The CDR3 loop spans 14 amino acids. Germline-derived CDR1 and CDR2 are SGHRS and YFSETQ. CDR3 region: CASSLGTGPHGYTF. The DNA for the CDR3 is TGCGCCAGCAGCTTGGGGACAGGGCCCCATGGCTACACCTTC.

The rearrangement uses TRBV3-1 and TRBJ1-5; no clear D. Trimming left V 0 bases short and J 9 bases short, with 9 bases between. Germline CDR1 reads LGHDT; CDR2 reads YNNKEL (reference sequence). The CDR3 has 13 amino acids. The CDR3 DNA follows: TGTGCCAGCAGCCAAGAAGGTGGGAGGCCCCAGCATTTT. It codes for CASSQEGGRPQHF.

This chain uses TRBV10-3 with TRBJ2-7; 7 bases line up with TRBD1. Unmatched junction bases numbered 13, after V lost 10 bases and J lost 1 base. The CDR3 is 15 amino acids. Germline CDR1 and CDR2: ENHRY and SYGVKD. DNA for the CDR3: TGTGCCACCTTGGGGACAGAAGAAAATTCCTACGAGCAGTACTTC. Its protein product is CATLGTEENSYEQYF.

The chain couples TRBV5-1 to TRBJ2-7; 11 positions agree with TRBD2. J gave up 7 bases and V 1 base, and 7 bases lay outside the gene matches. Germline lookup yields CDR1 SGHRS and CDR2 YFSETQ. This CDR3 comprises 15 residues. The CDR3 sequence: CASSLTLAGAVEQYF. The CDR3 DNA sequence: TGCGCCAGCAGCTTGACACTAGCGGGAGCAGTAGAGCAGTACTTC. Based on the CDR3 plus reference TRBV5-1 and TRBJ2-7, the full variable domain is KAGVTQTPRYLIKTRGQQVTLSCSPISGHRSVSWYQQTPGQGLQFLFEYFSETQRNKGNFPGRFSGRQFSNSRSEMNVSTLELGDSALYLCASSLTLAGAVEQYFGPGTRLTVT.

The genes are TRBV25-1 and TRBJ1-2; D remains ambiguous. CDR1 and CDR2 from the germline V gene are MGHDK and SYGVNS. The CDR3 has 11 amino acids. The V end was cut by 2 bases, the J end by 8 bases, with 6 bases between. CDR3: CASSESLGYTF. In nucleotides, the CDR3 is TGTGCCAGCAGTGAAAGTTTGGGCTACACCTTC.

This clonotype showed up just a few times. This CDR3 is CASSVDGQGSGNTIYF. The CDR3 DNA reads TGTGCCAGCAGCGTGGATGGACAGGGCTCTGGAAACACCATATATTTT. J is TRBJ1-3 and V is TRBV9; 8 bases are shared with TRBD1. With 2 bases clipped from V and 0 bases from J, the junction kept 4 bases outside the gene matches. Per germline, CDR1 SGDLS and CDR2 YYNGEE. This CDR3 region has 16 residues. Drawing the rest from reference TRBV9 and TRBJ1-3, the complete variable domain is DSGVTQTPKHLITATGQRVTLRCSPRSGDLSVYWYQQSLDQGLQFLIQYYNGEERAKGNILERFSAQQFPDLHSELNLSSLELGDSALYFCASSVDGQGSGNTIYFGEGSWLTVV.

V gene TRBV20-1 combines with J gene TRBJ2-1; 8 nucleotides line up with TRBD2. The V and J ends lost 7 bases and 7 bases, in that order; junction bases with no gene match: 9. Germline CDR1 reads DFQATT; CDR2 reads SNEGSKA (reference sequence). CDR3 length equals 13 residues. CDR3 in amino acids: CSGHLQRGNEQFF. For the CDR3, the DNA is TGCAGTGGTCATCTCCAGCGGGGGAATGAGCAGTTCTTC.

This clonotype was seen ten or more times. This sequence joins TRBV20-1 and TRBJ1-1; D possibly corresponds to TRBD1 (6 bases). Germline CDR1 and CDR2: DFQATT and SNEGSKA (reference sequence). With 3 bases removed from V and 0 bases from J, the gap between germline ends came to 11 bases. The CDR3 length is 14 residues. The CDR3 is CSARWGAVNTEAFF. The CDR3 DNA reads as TGCAGTGCTAGGTGGGGGGCCGTGAACACTGAAGCTTTCTTT.

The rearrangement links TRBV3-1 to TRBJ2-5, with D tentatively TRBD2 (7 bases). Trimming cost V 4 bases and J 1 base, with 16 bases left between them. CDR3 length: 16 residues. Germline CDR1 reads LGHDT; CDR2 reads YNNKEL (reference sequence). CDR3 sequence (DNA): TGTGCCAGCAGCCTTCGGGGGGCGGGTACCCAAGAGACCCAGTACTTC. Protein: CASSLRGAGTQETQYF.

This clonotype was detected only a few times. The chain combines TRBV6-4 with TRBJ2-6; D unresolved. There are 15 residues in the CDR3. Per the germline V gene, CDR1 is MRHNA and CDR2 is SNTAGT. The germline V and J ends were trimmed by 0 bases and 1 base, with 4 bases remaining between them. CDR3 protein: CASSDSQSGANVLTF. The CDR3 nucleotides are TGTGCCAGCAGTGACTCCCAGTCTGGGGCCAACGTCCTGACTTTC.